This entry features one TCR beta chain sequence. This sample is drawn from a study of blood T cell repertoires in COVID-19. Across the study: COVID-19 samples, acute and convalescent, were from the United States, Italy and Spain.

The table came from immunoSEQ multiplex PCR; TCRdb's copy has only in-frame clones and leaves some out. The sample holds almost 80,000 clones, about four fifths seen once. Germline V gene lookup returns CDR1 SGHRS and CDR2 YFSETQ. This CDR3 is 19 amino acids long. Unmatched junction bases numbered 15, after V lost 4 bases and J lost 4 bases. The V and J genes are TRBV5-1 and TRBJ2-6; the match to TRBD1 covers 9 bases. The sequenced sample consisted of peripheral blood. This clonotype was obtained from a woman between 65 and 79 years old with acute or convalescent COVID-19. The CDR3 bases are TGCGCCAGCAGCCGCTTGGGACAGGGAAGTTCGCTCGGGGCCAACGTCCTGACTTTC. Translation: CASSRLGQGSSLGANVLTF.